These T cell receptor beta chains were read from a single sample in a study of immune evolution from preneoplasia to lung adenocarcinoma. TCRdb's copy holds only in-frame clones and misses some; the assay was immunoSEQ multiplex PCR. The data contain thousands of clones, 80% to 90% of them seen just once; the ten biggest clones take up around 2.3%. The specimen sequenced was FFPE atypical adenomatous hyperplasia tissue from the lung. The source of these receptors is a person aged 70 to 85 with lung adenocarcinoma. The CDR3 runs from the conserved cysteine through the conserved F or W. D genes are given only for firm matches.

d_gene,v_gene,j_gene,CDR3aa
TRBD1,TRBV18,TRBJ2-7,CASSLNVGQGAYEQYF
NA,TRBV19,TRBJ2-2,CASSIDGFTGELFF
TRBD2,TRBV10-3,TRBJ2-5,CAISLGTSGQETQYF
NA,TRBV27,TRBJ1-5,CASSKDRTNQPQHF
TRBD2,TRBV11-3,TRBJ2-3,CASTLVASGSTDTQYF
TRBD2,TRBV9,TRBJ2-2,CASSGRTSGSRELFF
TRBD1,TRBV10-3,TRBJ1-1,CAIRAGQENTEAFF
NA,TRBV19,TRBJ2-7,CASSIEGGSRPPYEQYF
TRBD2,TRBV18,TRBJ2-5,CASSPGLAGAEETQYF
TRBD2,TRBV6-6,TRBJ2-7,CASSPLAGGHYEQYF
NA,TRBV11-2,TRBJ2-3,CASSLGTDTQYF
TRBD2,TRBV7-3,TRBJ2-1,CASSKGTSFGSYNEQFF
NA,TRBV7-9,TRBJ1-4,CASSFKGFDEKLFF
NA,TRBV7-9,TRBJ2-7,CASSLVRSGVRNEQYF
NA,TRBV19,TRBJ1-1,CASFQGRRLDTEAFF
NA,TRBV15,TRBJ1-2,CATSSAGSQWQLGGYTF
TRBD1,TRBV15,TRBJ2-4,CATSSRGQGYIQYF
TRBD1,TRBV6-1,TRBJ2-5,CASSWTGERETQYF
NA,TRBV15,TRBJ2-3,CATSREQDTQYF
NA,TRBV27,TRBJ2-7,CASSLRTAAYEQYF
TRBD2,TRBV7-9,TRBJ2-3,CASSLGLAGDTQYF
NA,TRBV7-9,TRBJ2-7,CASSLDVMRGTYEQYF
NA,TRBV5-5,TRBJ2-5,CASKEDPAPQETQYF
NA,TRBV2,TRBJ2-5,CASMREAETQYF
NA,TRBV10-2,TRBJ2-7,CASSATDSYEQYF
TRBD2,TRBV4-1,TRBJ2-5,CASSLDSGSYEKTQYF
NA,TRBV6-1,TRBJ2-7,CASSEQDGVYEQYF
TRBD2,TRBV2,TRBJ2-1,CASSAALAGLNNEQFF
NA,TRBV11-2,TRBJ2-5,CASSPLGTRETQYF
TRBD2,TRBV14,TRBJ2-5,CASSTPGWGRVQETQYF
NA,TRBV5-6,TRBJ2-1,CASIRGGNNEQFF
NA,TRBV7-6,TRBJ1-1,CASSNGLGGGAEAFF
NA,TRBV15,TRBJ1-4,CATSQEFPTNEKLFF
NA,TRBV5-6,TRBJ2-3,CASSLVYHSTDTQYF
NA,TRBV7-8,TRBJ1-2,CASSLDGGYTF